The entry below describes one T cell receptor beta chain. This sample was included in a study of blood T cell repertoires in COVID-19. Turning to the study itself: From the United States, Italy and Spain came samples of acute and convalescent COVID-19. Sample material is recorded as cDNA or gDNA derived from T cells, B-cell-depleted T cells, or PBMCs.

This CDR3 spans 14 amino acids. Germline lookup yields CDR1 KGHSH and CDR2 LQKENI. V gave up 3 bases and J gave up 5 bases, with 13 bases separating them. Participant ages covered about 18 to 95 years across about two dozen US areas. Per the original data handling: Estimation of nucleated cell counts was performed using reference gene primer amplification. The protocol was immunoSEQ multiplex PCR, while the TCRdb copy is restricted to in-frame clones and leaves out a portion. V, J and clone size derive from that table, while D and trimming were established from the DNA sequence. In the table there are 330,000 or so clones, over 75% of which are singletons.

Sequenced: PBMCs or T cells enriched from blood (not recorded which). The V call is TRBV18, the J call TRBJ1-1, with D tentatively TRBD1 (6 bases). The sequence came from a man aged 25-45 years who had recovered from COVID-19. The DNA of the CDR3 is TGTGCCAGCTCACCCCGGGTAGGGGGTACTGAAGCTTTCTTT. Protein: CASSPRVGGTEAFF.